The 18 T cell receptor beta chains given below trace back to one sample, sequenced in a study of cytomegalovirus exposure and HLA in healthy donors. The PCR used 60 Vbeta and 13 Jbeta primers. Clones were read by immunoSEQ multiplex PCR, and TCRdb kept only the in-frame ones, dropping some. The repertoire has tens of thousands of clones, approximately 80% of them found once; the top ten carry about 6.3%. Sample: PBMCs. These receptors all come from a male donor in good health and CMV-seronegative.

The chain carries TRBV6-1 and TRBJ1-4, with a tentative D call TRBD1 (6 bases). The CDR3 sequence is 11 residues long. Trimming took 7 bases from V and 13 from J, leaving 13 bases between them. From germline, CDR1 is MNHNS and CDR2 SASEGT. The CDR3 DNA is TGTGCCAGCACCCAGGGGCGCGGACTGTTTTTT. Its protein is CASTQGRGLFF.

The chain links TRBV28 to TRBJ2-1; tentatively, D is TRBD2 (6 bases). The germline CDR1 and CDR2 sequences are MDHEN and SYDVKM. CDR3 length equals 13 residues. V was clipped by 7 bases and J by 2 bases, with 9 bases between them. CDR3 residues: CASIAAPYNEQFF. CDR3 DNA: TGTGCCAGCATAGCGGCACCCTACAATGAGCAGTTCTTC.

The chain recombines TRBV15 with TRBJ2-5; the match to TRBD1 covers 7 bases. Germline V CDR1 and CDR2: LNHNV, YYDKDF (reference sequence). CDR3 length equals 14 residues. After removal of 0 bases from V and 8 bases from J, the junction contained 6 bases not matched to a gene. CDR3 residues: CATSRDSQGETQYF. CDR3 coding DNA: TGTGCCACCAGCAGAGATAGTCAGGGGGAAACCCAGTACTTC. Filled out from reference TRBV15 and TRBJ2-5, the complete variable domain reads DAMVIQNPRYQVTQFGKPVTLSCSQTLNHNVMYWYQQKSSQAPKLLFHYYDKDFNNEADTPDNFQSRRPNTSFCFLDIRSPGLGDTAMYLCATSRDSQGETQYFGPGTRLLVL.

The CDR3 DNA follows: TGTGCCAGCAGTTTCGGGACAGGCGGGGCCCAGTACTTC. It yields the protein CASSFGTGGAQYF. The chain has TRBV27 and TRBJ2-5; TRBD1 aligns across 8 bases. With V trimmed by 3 bases and J by 9 bases, 6 bases remained unmatched. The length of the CDR3 is 13 residues. CDR1 and CDR2 (germline): MNHEY, SMNVEV (reference sequence).

This chain links TRBV12-5 with TRBJ2-7; TRBD2 agrees at 7 bases. Germline CDR1 is LGHNT and CDR2 is FRNRAP. The CDR3 is made up of 15 amino acids. Trimming at V came to 2 bases and at J to 3 bases, leaving 7 bases not matched to a gene. CDR3 sequence (DNA): TGTGCTAGTGGTTTGCCAAGCGGGACCCTCTACGAGCAGTACTTC. Its protein product is CASGLPSGTLYEQYF.

The table lists this clone with a few counts. V usage is TRBV2 and J usage is TRBJ1-4; D unclear. V dropped 4 bases and J dropped 2 bases, with 11 bases sitting between them. The CDR3 runs 15 residues. The V gene's germline CDR1 is SNHLY and CDR2 FYNNEI. The CDR3 DNA reads as TGTGCCAGCAGTGCCTTAGTTTCGACTAATGAAAAACTGTTTTTT. Translated, it gives CASSALVSTNEKLFF.

CDR3 sequence: CAWSIIRNTEAFF. As DNA, the CDR3 is TGTGCCTGGAGTATTATCCGGAACACTGAAGCTTTCTTT. The V gene is TRBV30, the J gene TRBJ1-1; D uncertain. The CDR3 extends over 13 amino acids. Per the germline V gene, CDR1 is GTSNPN and CDR2 is SVGIG (reference sequence). Trimming pared 2 bases from V and 1 base from J, leaving 8 bases between. The variable domain in full, completed from reference TRBV30 and TRBJ1-1, reads SQTIHQWPATLVQPVGSPLSLECTVEGTSNPNLYWYRQAAGRGLQLLFYSVGIGQISSEVPQNLSASRPQDRQFILSSKKLLLSDSGFYLCAWSIIRNTEAFFGQGTRLTVV.

V is TRBV7-6 and J is TRBJ1-4, with 7 bases matching TRBD1. This CDR3 has 18 amino acids. Germline V lookup: CDR1 SGHVS, CDR2 FNYEAQ. V gave up 3 bases and J gave up 7 bases; unmatched junction bases: 17. In nucleotides, the CDR3 is TGTGCCAGCAGCTTCGTCGCAGGCCGGGACAGCCTTTTTGAAAAACTGTTTTTT. Residues: CASSFVAGRDSLFEKLFF.

The gene calls are TRBV5-6 and TRBJ1-1, with D possibly matching TRBD1 (6 bases). V shed 0 bases and J shed 10 bases, with 10 bases lying between them. CDR1 and CDR2 from the germline V gene are SGHDT and YYEEEE. The CDR3 spans 12 residues. The CDR3 coding sequence is TGTGCCAGCAGCTTGGCCTTGACAGGAGCTTTCTTT. The encoded protein is CASSLALTGAFF.

The rearrangement joins TRBV9 to TRBJ2-1; 13 positions match TRBD2. This CDR3 is 17 amino acids long. J was trimmed by 8 bases and V by 0 bases; bases with no gene match: 8. Germline V gene data show CDR1 as SGDLS and CDR2 as YYNGEE. CDR3 region: CASSVASGLAGLYEQFF. CDR3 in DNA: TGTGCCAGCAGCGTAGCTTCGGGACTAGCGGGACTCTATGAGCAGTTCTTC.

The chain uses TRBV30 and TRBJ1-6; TRBD1 matches at 7 bases. Germline trimming cut 4 bases from V and 0 bases from J; bases unmatched to any gene: 0. Per the germline V gene, CDR1 is GTSNPN and CDR2 is SVGIG (reference sequence). This CDR3 region has 14 residues. The CDR3 loop reads CAWTGGSYNSPLHF. The CDR3 bases are TGTGCCTGGACAGGGGGCTCCTATAATTCACCCCTCCACTTT. The full variable domain, rest sourced from reference TRBV30 and TRBJ1-6, is SQTIHQWPATLVQPVGSPLSLECTVEGTSNPNLYWYRQAAGRGLQLLFYSVGIGQISSEVPQNLSASRPQDRQFILSSKKLLLSDSGFYLCAWTGGSYNSPLHFGNGTRLTVT.

J is TRBJ1-1 and V is TRBV2; weak D call: TRBD1 (5 bases). Germline values: CDR1 SNHLY, CDR2 FYNNEI. The CDR3 length is 11 residues. Trimming left V 8 bases short and J 5 bases short, with 9 bases between. The CDR3 sequence is CASGAATEAFF. The CDR3 DNA reads TGTGCCAGCGGGGCGGCGACTGAAGCTTTCTTT.

The rearrangement links TRBV7-9 to TRBJ1-5, with D tentatively TRBD1 (6 bases). The CDR3 runs to 17 residues. Trimming removed 4 bases at V and 0 bases at J, with 16 bases between. CDR1 is SEHNR, CDR2 FQNEAQ, per germline (reference sequence). The CDR3 loop reads CASSSQGTDLSNQPQHF. The CDR3 DNA reads as TGTGCCAGCAGCTCGCAGGGGACGGACCTTAGCAATCAGCCCCAGCATTTT.

The chain joins TRBV7-2 to TRBJ1-5; 8 bases line up with TRBD1. The J segment lost 2 bases and the V segment lost 6 bases, leaving 3 bases of the junction unmatched. Germline V gene data show CDR1 as SGHTA and CDR2 as FQGNSA. The CDR3 loop spans 14 amino acids. CDR3: CASRDREGNQPQHF. The DNA for the CDR3 is TGTGCCAGCAGGGACAGGGAGGGCAATCAGCCCCAGCATTTT.

The V and J genes are TRBV7-2 and TRBJ2-7; 11 positions match TRBD2. Germline loops: CDR1 SGHTA, CDR2 FQGNSA. CDR3 size: 15 residues. Trimming cost V 3 bases and J 3 bases; bases outside gene matches: 4. The CDR3 nucleotides read TGTGCCAGCAGCTTTACTAGCGGGAGATACTACGAGCAGTACTTC. This gives the protein CASSFTSGRYYEQYF.

The gene calls are TRBV19 and TRBJ1-2; the D is unclear. From germline, CDR1 is LNHDA and CDR2 SQIVND (reference sequence). This CDR3 is built from 14 residues. Trimming shortened V by 5 bases and J by 1 base, and 11 bases separated the two germline ends. CDR3 sequence (DNA): TGTGCCAGTAGTTATAGAAGAAGTAACTATGGCTACACCTTC. Translating gives CASSYRRSNYGYTF.

CDR3 DNA sequence: TGTGCCAGCAGCGGGACACTCTCTGGAAACACCATATATTTT. Translating gives CASSGTLSGNTIYF. The V call is TRBV2, the J call TRBJ1-3; perhaps TRBD1 as D (6 bases). The CDR3 spans 14 residues. V lost 6 bases, J lost 0 bases, and 9 bases lay in between. Germline CDR1 SNHLY, CDR2 FYNNEI.

The chain couples TRBV5-6 to TRBJ2-5; D is uncertain. The CDR3 extends over 13 amino acids. Germline V lookup: CDR1 SGHDT, CDR2 YYEEEE. V was cut by 4 bases and J by 5 bases, with 12 bases left in between. The CDR3 protein is CASSPPGFETQYF. The CDR3 coding sequence is TGTGCCAGCAGCCCACCCGGGTTTGAGACCCAGTACTTC.